This TCR beta chain was identified during a study of CD8 T cells in Susac syndrome. This clonotype was counted once. V was cut by 3 bases and J by 4 bases, with 12 bases left in between. Germline V gene lookup returns CDR1 LNHNV and CDR2 YYDKDF (reference sequence). This CDR3 has 14 amino acids. Reverse transcription of about 0.5 to 1 ug RNA was carried out with random hexamers. TCR beta CDR3 was amplified by immunoSEQ covering 54 Vbeta and 13 Jbeta. From the immunoSEQ multiplex PCR reads, TCRdb called clonotypes with MiXCR, one entry per CDR3 protein. The data contain more than 80,000 distinct CDR3 sequences, approximately 93% of them singletons.

The chain couples TRBV15 to TRBJ2-5, with D perhaps given as TRBD1 or TRBD2 (5 bases each). This sequence was found in a human donor with Susac syndrome. Sequencing input: CD8+ T cells from PBMCs. CDR3 in amino acids: CATSRRGAGETQYF. CDR3 DNA: TGTGCCACCAGCAGGCGAGGGGCGGGAGAGACCCAGTACTTC.